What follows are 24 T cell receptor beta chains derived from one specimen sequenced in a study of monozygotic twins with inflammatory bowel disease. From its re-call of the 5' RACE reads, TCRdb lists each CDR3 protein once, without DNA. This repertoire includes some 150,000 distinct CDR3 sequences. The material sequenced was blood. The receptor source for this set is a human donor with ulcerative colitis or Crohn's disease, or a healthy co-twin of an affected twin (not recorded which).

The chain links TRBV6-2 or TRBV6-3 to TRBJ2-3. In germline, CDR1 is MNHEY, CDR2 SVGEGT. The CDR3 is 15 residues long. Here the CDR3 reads CASSLFQSARDTQYF.

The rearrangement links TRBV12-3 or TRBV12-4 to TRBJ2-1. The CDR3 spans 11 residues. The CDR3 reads CASSFLNEQFF.

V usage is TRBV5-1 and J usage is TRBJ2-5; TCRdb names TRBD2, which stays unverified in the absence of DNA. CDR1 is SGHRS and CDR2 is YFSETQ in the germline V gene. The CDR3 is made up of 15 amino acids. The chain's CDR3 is CASSFIREAGETQYF. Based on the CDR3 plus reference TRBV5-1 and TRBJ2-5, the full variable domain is KAGVTQTPRYLIKTRGQQVTLSCSPISGHRSVSWYQQTPGQGLQFLFEYFSETQRNKGNFPGRFSGRQFSNSRSEMNVSTLELGDSALYLCASSFIREAGETQYFGPGTRLLVL.

Here the CDR3 reads CASRTGDLNTEAFF. The genes are TRBV2 and TRBJ1-1; the TCRdb D gene call, TRBD1, has no DNA to confirm it. Looked up from germline, CDR1 is SNHLY and CDR2 is FYNNEI. This CDR3 spans 14 amino acids.

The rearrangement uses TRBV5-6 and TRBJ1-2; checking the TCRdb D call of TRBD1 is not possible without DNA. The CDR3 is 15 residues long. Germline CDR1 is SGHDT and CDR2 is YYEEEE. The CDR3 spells CASSLEAGRDYGYTF.

CDR3 in amino acids: CASSFAGAGYGYTF. This chain joins TRBV12-3 or TRBV12-4 and TRBJ1-2; the TRBD1 assignment by TCRdb is unverifiable without DNA. The CDR3 is made up of 14 amino acids.

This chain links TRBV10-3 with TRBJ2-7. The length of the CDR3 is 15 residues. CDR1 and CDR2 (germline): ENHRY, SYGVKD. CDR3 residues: CAISVRTYPSYEQYF.

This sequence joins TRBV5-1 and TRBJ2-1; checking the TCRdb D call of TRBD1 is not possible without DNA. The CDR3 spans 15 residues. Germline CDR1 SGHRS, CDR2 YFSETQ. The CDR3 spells CASSLDRGRNNEQFF.

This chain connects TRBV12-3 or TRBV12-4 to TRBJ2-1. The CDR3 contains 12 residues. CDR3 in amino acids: CASSLKAAKQFF.

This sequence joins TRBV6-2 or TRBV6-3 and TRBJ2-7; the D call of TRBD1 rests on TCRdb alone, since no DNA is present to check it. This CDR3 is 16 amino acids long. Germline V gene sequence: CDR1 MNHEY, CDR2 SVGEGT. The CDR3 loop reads CASSFPTGGSSYEQYF.

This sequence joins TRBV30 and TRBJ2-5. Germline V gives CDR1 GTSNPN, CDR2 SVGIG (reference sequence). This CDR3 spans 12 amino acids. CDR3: CAWSAFEETQYF.

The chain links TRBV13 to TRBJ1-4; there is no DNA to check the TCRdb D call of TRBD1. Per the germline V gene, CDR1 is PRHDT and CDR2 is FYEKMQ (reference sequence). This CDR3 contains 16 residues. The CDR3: CASSLRGWASNEKLFF.

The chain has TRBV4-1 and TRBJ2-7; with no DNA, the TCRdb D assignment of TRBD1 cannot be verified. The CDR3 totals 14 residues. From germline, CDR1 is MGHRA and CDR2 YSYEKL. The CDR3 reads CASSQRTGVAEQYF.

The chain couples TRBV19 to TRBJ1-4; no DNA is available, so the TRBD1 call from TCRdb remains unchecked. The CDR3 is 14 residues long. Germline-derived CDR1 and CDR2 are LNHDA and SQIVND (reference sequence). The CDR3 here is CASGAGQFNEKLFF.

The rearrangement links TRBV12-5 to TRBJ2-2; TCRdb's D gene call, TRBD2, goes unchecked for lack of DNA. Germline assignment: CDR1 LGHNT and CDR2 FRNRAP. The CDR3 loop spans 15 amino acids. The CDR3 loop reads CASGVTSGDTGELFF.

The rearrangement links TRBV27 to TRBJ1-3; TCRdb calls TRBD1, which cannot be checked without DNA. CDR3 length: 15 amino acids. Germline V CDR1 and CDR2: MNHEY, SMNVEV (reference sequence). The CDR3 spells CASSPSVAAGNTIYF.

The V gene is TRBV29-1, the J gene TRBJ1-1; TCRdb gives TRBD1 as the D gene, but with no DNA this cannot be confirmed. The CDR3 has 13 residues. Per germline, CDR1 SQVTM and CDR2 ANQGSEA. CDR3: CSVTTGGDTEAFF. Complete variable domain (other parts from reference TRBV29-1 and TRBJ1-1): SAVISQKPSRDICQRGTSLTIQCQVDSQVTMMFWYRQQPGQSLTLIATANQGSEATYESGFVIDKFPISRPNLTFSTLTVSNMSPEDSSIYLCSVTTGGDTEAFFGQGTRLTVV.

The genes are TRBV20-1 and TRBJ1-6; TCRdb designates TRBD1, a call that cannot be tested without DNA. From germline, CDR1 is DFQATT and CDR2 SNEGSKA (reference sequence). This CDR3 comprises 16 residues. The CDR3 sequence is CSARSRGVPWNSPLHF.

CDR3 amino acids: CASSLGGNGELFF. The V call is TRBV7-7, the J call TRBJ2-2; TCRdb indicates TRBD1, and absent DNA this call remains unverified. Germline V gene lookup returns CDR1 SSHAT and CDR2 FNYEAQ (reference sequence). The CDR3 spans 13 residues.

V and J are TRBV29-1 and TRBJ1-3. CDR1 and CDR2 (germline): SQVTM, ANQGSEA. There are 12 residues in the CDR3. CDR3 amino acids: CSVRVSGNTIYF.

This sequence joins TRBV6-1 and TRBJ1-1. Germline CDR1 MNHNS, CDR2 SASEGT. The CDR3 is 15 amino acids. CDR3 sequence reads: CASSEATVMNTEAFF.

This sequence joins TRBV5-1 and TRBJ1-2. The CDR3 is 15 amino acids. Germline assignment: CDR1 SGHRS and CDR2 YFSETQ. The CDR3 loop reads CASSLGPELYYGYTF.

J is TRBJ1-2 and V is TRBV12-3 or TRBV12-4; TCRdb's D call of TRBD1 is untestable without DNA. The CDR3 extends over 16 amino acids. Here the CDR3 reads CASSFWQGALDYGYTF.

CDR3 sequence reads: CSASQGFENTEAFF. This chain connects TRBV20-1 to TRBJ1-1; as DNA is missing, the TRBD1 call by TCRdb cannot be tested. The CDR3 consists of 14 residues. Germline CDR1 DFQATT, CDR2 SNEGSKA (reference sequence).